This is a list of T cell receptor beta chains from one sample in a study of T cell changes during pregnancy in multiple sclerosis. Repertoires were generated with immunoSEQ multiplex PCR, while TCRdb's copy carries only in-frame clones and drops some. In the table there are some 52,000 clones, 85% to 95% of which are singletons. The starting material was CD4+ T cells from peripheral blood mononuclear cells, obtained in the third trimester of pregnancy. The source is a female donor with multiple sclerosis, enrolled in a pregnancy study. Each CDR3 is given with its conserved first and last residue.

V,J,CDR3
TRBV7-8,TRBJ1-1,CASGVSGVNTEAFF
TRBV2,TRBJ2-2,CASLERGRGNTGELFF
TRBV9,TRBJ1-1,CARGGTKNTEAFF
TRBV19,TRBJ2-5,CASSITSRVGETQYF
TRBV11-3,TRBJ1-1,CASSLHEGTEAFF
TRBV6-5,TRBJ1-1,CASSRQGVTEAFF
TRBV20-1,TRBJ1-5,CSATGGQPQHF
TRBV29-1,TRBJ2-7,CSVEGVFYEQYF
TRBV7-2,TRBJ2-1,CASSPGVRSYNEQFF
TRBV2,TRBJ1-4,CASSRDRNEKLFF
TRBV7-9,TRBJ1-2,CASSFQIINYGYTF
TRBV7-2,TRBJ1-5,CASSLIQDQPQHF
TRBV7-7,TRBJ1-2,CASTTTFVPTGQPNYGYTF
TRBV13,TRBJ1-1,CASSLAPVSNTEAFF
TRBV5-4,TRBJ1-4,CASTRGGLNEKLFF
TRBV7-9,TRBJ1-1,CASSLGLSNTEAFF
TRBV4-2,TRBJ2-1,CASSQDPSYNEQFF
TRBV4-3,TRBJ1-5,CASSQAENSNQPQHF
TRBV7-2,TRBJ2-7,CASSSGGIFYEQYF
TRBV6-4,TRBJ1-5,CASSEAGGDQPQHF
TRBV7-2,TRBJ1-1,CASSLDILNTEAFF
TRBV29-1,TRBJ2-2,CSVGIGTGGTGELFF
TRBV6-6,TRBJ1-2,CASSYSGTGAQGGYTF
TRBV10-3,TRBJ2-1,CAITLGEAGGRNEQFF
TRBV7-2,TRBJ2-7,CASSSQGFYEQYF
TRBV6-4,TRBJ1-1,CASRRTIDTEAFF
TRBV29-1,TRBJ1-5,CSVEDGINQPQHF
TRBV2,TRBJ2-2,CASSVGHLSNTGELFF